The 18 T cell receptor beta chains listed next were all sequenced from one sample in a study of blood T cell repertoires in COVID-19. The method was immunoSEQ multiplex PCR; TCRdb's version includes in-frame clones alone and lacks a portion of them. The sample lists roughly 260,000 clones; around 90% were seen once. Sequencing used PBMCs or T cells enriched from blood (not recorded which). The receptors stem from a woman in her 30s with acute COVID-19.

This clone was recorded only once. The chain employs TRBV5-1 and TRBJ2-1; TRBD2 agrees at 8 bases. Germline V lookup: CDR1 SGHRS, CDR2 YFSETQ. CDR3 length equals 12 residues. The junction had 4 bases not matched to a gene; V was cut back by 0 bases and J by 14 bases. The CDR3, as DNA: TGCGCCAGCAGCTTGGTTAGCGGGGAAAAGTTCTTC. Translating gives CASSLVSGEKFF. Filled out from reference TRBV5-1 and TRBJ2-1, the complete variable domain reads KAGVTQTPRYLIKTRGQQVTLSCSPISGHRSVSWYQQTPGQGLQFLFEYFSETQRNKGNFPGRFSGRQFSNSRSEMNVSTLELGDSALYLCASSLVSGEKFFGPGTRLTVL.

J is TRBJ2-2 and V is TRBV28, with TRBD2 identical over 8 bases. Germline V gene sequence: CDR1 MDHEN, CDR2 SYDVKM. The CDR3 covers 15 residues. Unmatched junction bases numbered 15, after V lost 11 bases and J lost 7 bases. CDR3 DNA: TGTGCCGTTCAAGGACTAGCAGAATTTGGCGGGGAGCTGTTTTTT. It encodes CAVQGLAEFGGELFF.

This clone was counted once. The chain recombines TRBV29-1 with TRBJ2-7; 9 bases fit TRBD1. Per germline, CDR1 SQVTM and CDR2 ANQGSEA. The CDR3 is made up of 15 amino acids. Trimming at V came to 0 bases and at J to 2 bases, leaving 5 bases not matched to a gene. The CDR3 bases are TGCAGCGTTGAAGACGTGGGACAGGGCGCCTACGAGCAGTACTTC. The encoded protein is CSVEDVGQGAYEQYF.

This chain uses TRBV7-2 with TRBJ2-2, with 10 bases identical to TRBD2. From germline, CDR1 is SGHTA and CDR2 FQGNSA. CDR3 length equals 16 residues. Losses at the gene ends were 4 bases for V and 2 bases for J; bases not matched to a gene: 4. Here the CDR3 DNA reads TGTGCCAGCAGCTCGCCTAGCGGGGGAAACACCGGGGAGCTGTTTTTT. Translating it yields CASSSPSGGNTGELFF.

This clone showed up just a few times. The V gene is TRBV5-4, the J gene TRBJ1-6, with 7 bases lining up with TRBD1. V trimming: 10 bases; J trimming: 7 bases; junction bases outside the gene matches: 11. Germline V gene lookup returns CDR1 SGHNT and CDR2 YYREEE (reference sequence). This CDR3 contains 14 residues. The CDR3 reads CAFLKGGENSPLHF. CDR3 DNA: TGTGCCTTCTTAAAAGGGGGCGAGAATTCACCCCTCCACTTT.

CDR3 in amino acids: CASSFGRGNTIYF. In nucleotides, the CDR3 is TGTGCCAGCAGTTTTGGCCGTGGAAACACCATATATTTT. The rearrangement links TRBV12-3 or TRBV12-4 to TRBJ1-3, with D unclear. Trimming took 3 bases from V and 3 from J, leaving 6 bases between them. The length of the CDR3 is 13 residues.

This clone was detected once. The V call is TRBV6-5, the J call TRBJ1-6, with a possible D match to TRBD1 (5 bases). V was cut by 2 bases and J by 7 bases, with 12 bases left in between. Germline assignment: CDR1 MNHEY and CDR2 SVGAGI. The CDR3 has 15 residues. The DNA of the CDR3 is TGTGCCAGCAGTTACGAAAAAAGGGGCAATTCACCCCTCCACTTT. Translated, it gives CASSYEKRGNSPLHF.

The V gene is TRBV29-1, the J gene TRBJ2-3; the D gene is possibly TRBD1 (6 bases). Germline CDR1 and CDR2: SQVTM and ANQGSEA. The V end was cut by 0 bases, the J end by 2 bases, with 15 bases between. There are 16 residues in the CDR3. The CDR3 DNA reads TGCAGCGTTGAAGATCTAAGAACAGGGACCACAGATACGCAGTATTTT. Amino acids: CSVEDLRTGTTDTQYF.

DNA for the CDR3: TGTGCCAGTAGTAGCCCTAGACCGAATCCAACTGAAGCTTTCTTT. This codes for CASSSPRPNPTEAFF. V and J are TRBV19 and TRBJ1-1; the D is unclear. Trimming removed 4 bases at V and 5 bases at J, with 17 bases between. Germline V gives CDR1 LNHDA, CDR2 SQIVND (reference sequence). This CDR3 comprises 15 residues.

This clone was detected once. Other DNA sequences in this sample translate to the same CDR3. V and J are TRBV11-2 and TRBJ1-2; 9 positions agree with TRBD1. With V trimmed by 1 base and J by 6 bases, 3 bases remained unmatched. CDR3 length equals 14 residues. Germline CDR1 reads SGHAT; CDR2 reads FQNNGV. CDR3: CASSLGQGGDGYTF. In DNA form, the CDR3 reads TGTGCCAGCAGCTTAGGACAGGGGGGTGATGGCTACACCTTC. The full variable domain, completed using reference TRBV11-2 and TRBJ1-2, is EAGVAQSPRYKIIEKRQSVAFWCNPISGHATLYWYQQILGQGPKLLIQFQNNGVVDDSQLPKDRFSAERLKGVDSTLKIQPAKLEDSAVYLCASSLGQGGDGYTFGSGTRLTVV.

The chain employs TRBV27 and TRBJ1-1; D uncertain. The CDR3 runs to 14 residues. Germline V gene lookup returns CDR1 MNHEY and CDR2 SMNVEV (reference sequence). V lost 3 bases, J lost 1 base, and 9 bases lay in between. The DNA of the CDR3 is TGTGCCAGCAGTTTTGGCGGGCAGAACACTGAAGCTTTCTTT. Translated, it gives CASSFGGQNTEAFF.

The chain couples TRBV27 to TRBJ2-5; 8 bases line up with TRBD1. The CDR3 contains 15 residues. V was pared by 3 bases and J by 7 bases, with 10 bases of the junction left unmatched. Germline V lookup: CDR1 MNHEY, CDR2 SMNVEV (reference sequence). The DNA of the CDR3 is TGTGCCAGCAGTTTTATAGGAACAGGGGGATCGACCCAGTACTTC. Residues: CASSFIGTGGSTQYF.

V usage is TRBV5-1 and J usage is TRBJ1-1; tentatively, D is TRBD1 (5 bases). V gave up 3 bases and J gave up 0 bases, with 9 bases separating them. The V gene's germline CDR1 is SGHRS and CDR2 YFSETQ. CDR3 size: 14 residues. The CDR3 sequence: CASSSDNMNTEAFF. The CDR3 DNA sequence: TGCGCCAGCAGCTCGGACAACATGAACACTGAAGCTTTCTTT. The entire variable domain, with the rest obtained from reference TRBV5-1 and TRBJ1-1, is as follows: KAGVTQTPRYLIKTRGQQVTLSCSPISGHRSVSWYQQTPGQGLQFLFEYFSETQRNKGNFPGRFSGRQFSNSRSEMNVSTLELGDSALYLCASSSDNMNTEAFFGQGTRLTVV.

CDR3 DNA: TGTGCCAGCAGTATAGGACAGGGCGGTGAGCAGTTCTTC. Translating it yields CASSIGQGGEQFF. The chain links TRBV27 to TRBJ2-1, with 8 bases aligning to TRBD1. The CDR3 is made up of 13 amino acids. Germline CDR1 reads MNHEY; CDR2 reads SMNVEV (reference sequence). V lost 5 bases to trimming and J lost 9 bases; unmatched junction nucleotides: 6.

The chain carries TRBV18 and TRBJ2-5, with D tentatively TRBD1 (6 bases). The CDR3 has 13 amino acids. V was shortened by 5 bases and J by 2 bases, with 9 bases between the two germline ends. The germline gives CDR1 KGHSH, CDR2 LQKENI. CDR3 bases: TGTGCCAGCTCATCTGGACAGCAAGAGACCCAGTACTTC. It yields the protein CASSSGQQETQYF.

The chain couples TRBV20-1 to TRBJ1-1; D is uncertain. Trimming took off 3 bases at V and 6 bases at J, with 8 bases between the two ends. This CDR3 is 11 amino acids long. The V gene's germline CDR1 is DFQATT and CDR2 SNEGSKA (reference sequence). The CDR3 sequence: CSASGEAEAFF. CDR3 DNA sequence: TGCAGTGCTAGCGGAGAGGCTGAAGCTTTCTTT.

The chain couples TRBV7-6 to TRBJ2-2; no reliable D call. CDR1 and CDR2 from the germline V gene are SGHVS and FNYEAQ. The ends were cut back, 5 bases at V and 1 base at J, with 11 bases in the middle. This CDR3 is built from 15 residues. The CDR3, as DNA: TGTGCCAGCAGCCTCGCCGGGTTGAACACCGGGGAGCTGTTTTTT. It translates to CASSLAGLNTGELFF.

The genes are TRBV29-1 and TRBJ1-4; D gene ambiguous. This CDR3 is 13 amino acids long. V lost 6 bases and J 2 bases, leaving 10 bases between the germline ends. The V gene's germline CDR1 is SQVTM and CDR2 ANQGSEA. The CDR3 coding sequence is TGCAGCGTGCGGGTCGGGACTAATGAAAAACTGTTTTTT. Encoded protein: CSVRVGTNEKLFF. Variable domain in full (rest from reference TRBV29-1 and TRBJ1-4): SAVISQKPSRDICQRGTSLTIQCQVDSQVTMMFWYRQQPGQSLTLIATANQGSEATYESGFVIDKFPISRPNLTFSTLTVSNMSPEDSSIYLCSVRVGTNEKLFFGSGTQLSVL.